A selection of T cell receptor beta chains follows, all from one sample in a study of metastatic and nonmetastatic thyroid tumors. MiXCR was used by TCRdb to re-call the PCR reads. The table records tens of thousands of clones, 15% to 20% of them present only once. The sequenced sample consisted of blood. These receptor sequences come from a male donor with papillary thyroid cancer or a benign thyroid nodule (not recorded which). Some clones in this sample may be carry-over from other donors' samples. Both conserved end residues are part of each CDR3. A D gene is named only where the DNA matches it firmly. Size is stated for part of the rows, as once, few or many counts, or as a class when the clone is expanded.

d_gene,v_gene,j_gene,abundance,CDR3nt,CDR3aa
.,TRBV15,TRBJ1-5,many,TGTGCCACCAGCAGAGATCGGGCGATTAGCCTTAGGCAGCCCCAGCATTTT,CATSRDRAISLRQPQHF
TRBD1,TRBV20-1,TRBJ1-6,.,TGCAGTGCTAGCTCCTGGACAGGGATTAATTCACCCCTCCACTTT,CSASSWTGINSPLHF
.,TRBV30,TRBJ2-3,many,TGTGCCTGGGCGGGCCACGATACGCAGTATTTT,CAWAGHDTQYF
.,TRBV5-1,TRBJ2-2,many,TGCGCCAGCATCTCGGCAGGGGAGCTGTTTTTT,CASISAGELFF
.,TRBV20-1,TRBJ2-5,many,TGCAGTGCTCCCCGCGCGGGGACCCAGTACTTC,CSAPRAGTQYF
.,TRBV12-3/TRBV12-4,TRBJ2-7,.,TGTGCCAGCAGTTCGGGGGAGGCCTACGAGCAGTACTTC,CASSSGEAYEQYF
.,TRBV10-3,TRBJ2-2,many,TGTGCCATCCATGGTCGGCAGGGGATCACCGGGGAGCTGTTTTTT,CAIHGRQGITGELFF
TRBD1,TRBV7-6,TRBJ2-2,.,TGTGCCAGAAGCTTAGACTCAGAGACAGGGGTTACCGGGGAGCTGTTTTTT,CARSLDSETGVTGELFF
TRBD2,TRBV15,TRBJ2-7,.,TGTGCCACCAGCAGAGGACTAGCGTGGAGCTCCTACGACCAGTACTTC,CATSRGLAWSSYDQYF
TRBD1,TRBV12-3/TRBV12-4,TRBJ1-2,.,TGTGCCAGCAGTAACCTGGGACAGGGCTTTCATGGCTATGGCTACACCTTC,CASSNLGQGFHGYGYTF
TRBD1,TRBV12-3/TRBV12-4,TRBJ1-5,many,TGTGCCAGCAAGGTCCAGGGGGGCGGTCAGCCCCAGCATTTT,CASKVQGGGQPQHF
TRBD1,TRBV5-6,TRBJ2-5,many,TGTGCCAGCAGCTGGGGACAGGGTTTGGAGACCCAGTACTTC,CASSWGQGLETQYF
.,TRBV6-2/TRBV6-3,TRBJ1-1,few,TGTGCCAGCAGTTACTCGATATTGATCGCTCGAGCTTTCTTT,CASSYSILIARAFF
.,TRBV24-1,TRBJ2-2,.,TGTGCCACCAGTTATTTGGGTTTAGGAGGGAGACTCACCGGGGAGCTGTTTTTT,CATSYLGLGGRLTGELFF
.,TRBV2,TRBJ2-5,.,TGTGCCAGCACACAAGAGGGGACTAGAGGGGGCGGAGAGACCCAGTACTTC,CASTQEGTRGGGETQYF
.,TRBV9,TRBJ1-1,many,TGTGCCAGCAGCGTAGTCAGAAACACTGAAGCTTTCTTT,CASSVVRNTEAFF
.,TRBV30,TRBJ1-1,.,TGTGCCTGGGGAAGAGGGGGGATCTCTACGAATGTTCAAGCTTTCTTT,CAWGRGGISTNVQAFF
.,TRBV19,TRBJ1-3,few,TGTGCCAGTAGGCCTGTTCCAGGAAACACCATATATTTT,CASRPVPGNTIYF
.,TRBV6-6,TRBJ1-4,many,TGTGCCAGCAGTTACCCGATTCCCGAAATTAATGAAAAACTGTTTTTT,CASSYPIPEINEKLFF
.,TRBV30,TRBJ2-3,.,TGTGCCTGGAGTGCTGGAGACACTTCGACAGATACGCAGTATTTT,CAWSAGDTSTDTQYF
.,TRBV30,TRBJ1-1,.,TGTGCCTACCACCGCGGGAACACTGAAGCTTTCTTT,CAYHRGNTEAFF
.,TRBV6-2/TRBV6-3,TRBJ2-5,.,TGTGCCAGCAGTTACTCGATCAGGGGGGCTGGGGAGACCCAGTACTTC,CASSYSIRGAGETQYF
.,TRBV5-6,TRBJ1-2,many,TGTGCCAGCAGCATGGGCCTGGGGGTTGGCTATGGCTACACCTTC,CASSMGLGVGYGYTF
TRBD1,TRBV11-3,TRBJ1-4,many,TGTGCCAGCAGCCAAAGACAGGGAGCAACTAATGAAAAACTGTTTTTT,CASSQRQGATNEKLFF
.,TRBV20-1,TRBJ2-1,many,TGCAGTGCTACAGGGTCCCTTTACAATGAGCAGTTCTTC,CSATGSLYNEQFF
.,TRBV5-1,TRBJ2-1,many,TGCGCCAGCAGATTACAGGGAGGCGGTTCCTACAATGAGCAGTTCTTC,CASRLQGGGSYNEQFF
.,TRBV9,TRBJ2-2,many,TGTGCCAGCAGCGTTAGCTCGGGCGTGAGCACCGGGGAGCTGTTTTTT,CASSVSSGVSTGELFF
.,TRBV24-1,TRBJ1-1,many,TGTGCCACCGGGGAAGCTGAAGCTTTCTTT,CATGEAEAFF
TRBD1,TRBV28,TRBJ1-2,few,TGTGCCAGCAGTCTATCATTTTCGCGCACAGGGGTTGGGGTCTACACCTTC,CASSLSFSRTGVGVYTF
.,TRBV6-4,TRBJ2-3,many,TGTGCCAGCAGTGAAAACTATCAATCCGGAGCAGATACGCAGTATTTT,CASSENYQSGADTQYF
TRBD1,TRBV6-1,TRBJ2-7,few,TGTGCCACCCCAGTCCCTGGACAGGGGTCTTCTAGTTGCGAGCAGTACTTC,CATPVPGQGSSSCEQYF
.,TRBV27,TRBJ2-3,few,TGTGCCAGCATCCCAACTAGGGGAACAGATACGCATTATTTT,CASIPTRGTDTHYF
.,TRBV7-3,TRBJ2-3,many,TGTGCCAGCAGCCCCGGGACTACAGATACGCAGTATTTT,CASSPGTTDTQYF
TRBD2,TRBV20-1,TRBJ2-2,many,TGCAGTGCTAGTACGCTAGCGGTAACCGGGGAGCTGTTTTTT,CSASTLAVTGELFF
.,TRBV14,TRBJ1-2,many,TGTGCCAGCAGCCAACAAGCGGGGGAAGGCTACACCTTC,CASSQQAGEGYTF
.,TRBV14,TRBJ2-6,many,TGTGCCAGCAGCCAAGTGTCCTCTGGGGCCAACGTCCTGACTTTC,CASSQVSSGANVLTF
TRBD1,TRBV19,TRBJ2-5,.,TGTTCCAGTATTCCAAGGACAGGGGGCGAGACCCAGTACTTC,CSSIPRTGGETQYF
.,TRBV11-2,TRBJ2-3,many,TGTGCCAGCAGCTTACGTCAGGGGCGTGGAGATACGCAGTATTTT,CASSLRQGRGDTQYF
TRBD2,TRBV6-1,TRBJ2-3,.,TGTGCCAGCAGTGAAACGTGGCTAGCGGGAGATACGCAGTATTTT,CASSETWLAGDTQYF
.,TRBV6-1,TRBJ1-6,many,TGTGCCGGACGTACGAGCTCCTATAATTCACCCCTCCACTTT,CAGRTSSYNSPLHF
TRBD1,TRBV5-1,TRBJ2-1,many,TGCGCCAGCAGCTTTAGGACAGGGTCTGGCAATGAGCAGTTCTTC,CASSFRTGSGNEQFF
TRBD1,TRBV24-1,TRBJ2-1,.,TGTGCCACCAGTGATGGTAACAGGGGACCGCTTAACAATGAGCAGTTCTTC,CATSDGNRGPLNNEQFF
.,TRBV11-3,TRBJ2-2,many,TGTGCCAGCAGCTTAGCAGGGTGGACCGGGGAGCTGTTTTTT,CASSLAGWTGELFF
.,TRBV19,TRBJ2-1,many,TGTGCCAGTCGGGGGTGGAGTGAGCAGTTCTTC,CASRGWSEQFF
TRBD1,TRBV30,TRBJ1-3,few,TGTGCCTGGATCCGGGACAGTGTCTCTGGAAACACCATATATTTT,CAWIRDSVSGNTIYF
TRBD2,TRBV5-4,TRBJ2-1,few,TGTGCCAGCAGCTTTACCCGGGAGGGTGAGCAGTTCTTC,CASSFTREGEQFF
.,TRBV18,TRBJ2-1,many,TGTGCCAGCTCATGGGGCACAGGGATGAACAATGAGCAGTTCTTC,CASSWGTGMNNEQFF
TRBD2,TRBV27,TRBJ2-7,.,TGTGCCAGCATTTTTAAGGGAGGGATGGATAACGAGCAGTACTTC,CASIFKGGMDNEQYF
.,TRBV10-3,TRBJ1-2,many,TGTGCCATCAGTGCGCCGGACTATGGCTACACCTTC,CAISAPDYGYTF
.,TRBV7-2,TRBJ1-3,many,TGTGCCAGCAGCCCTACCTTACCCTACAGGGACTTCTCTGGAAACACCATATATTTT,CASSPTLPYRDFSGNTIYF
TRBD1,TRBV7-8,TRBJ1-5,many,TGTGCCAGCAGTCATACCGGGACAGTGATAACCTATAGCAATCAGCCCCAGCATTTT,CASSHTGTVITYSNQPQHF
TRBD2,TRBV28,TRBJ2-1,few,TGTGCCAGCAGTTTAAGGGGCGGGGGGACTCACAATGAGCAGTTCTTC,CASSLRGGGTHNEQFF
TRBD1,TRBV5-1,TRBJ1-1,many,TGCGCCAGCAGCATAGGGGGCGCGAGGAACACTGAAGCTTTCTTT,CASSIGGARNTEAFF
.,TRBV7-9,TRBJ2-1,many,TGTGCCAGCAGCTTTGGGTTGTCAGGCGAGCAGTTCTTC,CASSFGLSGEQFF